Given below is one TCR beta chain in context. Its antigen is undetermined. The data stem from a study of cytomegalovirus exposure and HLA in healthy donors. Trimming left V 4 bases short and J 0 bases short, with 9 bases between. The CDR3 has 14 amino acids. CDR1 and CDR2 (germline): MGHRA, YSYEKL. Donors were drawn from the approximately 110-subject validation cohort, separate from the roughly 700-subject first cohort. Study-level points and caveats: There were approximately 150 TCR beta chains listed as cytomegalovirus-associated. The majority of TCR sequences were rare, yet some public TCRs appeared in many donors.

Profiling relied on immunoSEQ multiplex PCR, and the TCRdb table lists in-frame clones only, not all of them. This sample has 150,000 or so clones, with approximately 87% found just once. This clonotype was obtained from a woman in her 30s in good health and CMV-seronegative. Sequencing input: PBMCs. V usage is TRBV4-1 and J usage is TRBJ1-1, with a weak D call TRBD1 (5 bases). The CDR3 DNA reads TGCGCCAGCAGCCCCGGGGGGGTGAACACTGAAGCTTTCTTT. Amino acids: CASSPGGVNTEAFF.